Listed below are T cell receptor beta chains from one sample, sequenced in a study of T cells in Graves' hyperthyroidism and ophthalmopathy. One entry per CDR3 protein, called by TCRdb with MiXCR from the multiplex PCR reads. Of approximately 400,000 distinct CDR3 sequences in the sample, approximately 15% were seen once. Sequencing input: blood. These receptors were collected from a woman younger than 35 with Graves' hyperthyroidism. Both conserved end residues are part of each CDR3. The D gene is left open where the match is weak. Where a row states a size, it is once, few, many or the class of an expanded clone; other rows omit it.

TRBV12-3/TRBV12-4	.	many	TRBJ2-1	TGTGCCAGCAGTTTTGGGCCCAATGAGCAGTTCTTC	CASSFGPNEQFF
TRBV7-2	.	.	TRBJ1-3	TGTGCCAGCAGCTTAGGGCATTTCTCTGGAAACACCATATATTTT	CASSLGHFSGNTIYF
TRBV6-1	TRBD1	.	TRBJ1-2	TGCGCCAGCAGTCCGACAGGGGGAGGTGGCTACACCTTC	CASSPTGGGGYTF
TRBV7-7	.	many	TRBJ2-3	TGTGCTAGCAGCCCAGGGACGCCAAGCACAGATACGCAGTATTTT	CASSPGTPSTDTQYF
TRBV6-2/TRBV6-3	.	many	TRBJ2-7	TGTGCCAGCAGTTACATGGGGGCAAGGTCCGAGCAGTACTTC	CASSYMGARSEQYF
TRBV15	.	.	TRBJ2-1	TGTGCCACCAGCAGAGACCCGAGGGGGGGACTTTTCAATGAGCAGTTCTTC	CATSRDPRGGLFNEQFF
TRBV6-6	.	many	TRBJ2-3	TGTGCCAGCAGTTACCCTATTGTCGGTAGTTATTCCAAATCCAGCACAGATACGCAGTATTTT	CASSYPIVGSYSKSSTDTQYF
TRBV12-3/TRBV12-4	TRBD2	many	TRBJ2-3	TGTGCCAGCAGTTCGGAACTAGCGGGGGACACAGATACGCAGTATTTT	CASSSELAGDTDTQYF
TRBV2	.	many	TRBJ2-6	TGTGCCAGCAGTTTTTATTCTGGGGCCAACGTCCTGACTTTC	CASSFYSGANVLTF
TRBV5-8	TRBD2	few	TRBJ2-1	TGTGCCAGCAGCCGGGAGGGTCCGGATGAGCAGTTCTTC	CASSREGPDEQFF
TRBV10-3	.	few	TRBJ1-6	TGTGCCATCAGGGGGGGGGGCGGCTCCTATAATTCACCCCTCCACTTT	CAIRGGGGSYNSPLHF
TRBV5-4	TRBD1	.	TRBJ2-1	TGTGCCAGCAGAGACAGGGCAGTTTACTACAATGAGCAGTTCTTC	CASRDRAVYYNEQFF
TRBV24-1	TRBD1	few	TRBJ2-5	TGTGCCACCAGTGATTTGGCCGACAGGGGGGAGTCCACAATGCAAGAGACCCAGTACTTC	CATSDLADRGESTMQETQYF
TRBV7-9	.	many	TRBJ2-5	TGTGCCAGCACCAGGCAAGAGACCCAGTACTTC	CASTRQETQYF
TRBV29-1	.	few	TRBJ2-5	TGCAGCGGAGCGGGACAGCGGTGGGAGACCCAGTACTTC	CSGAGQRWETQYF